This paragraph covers one TCR beta chain sequence. Its specificity is not known. The CDR3 covers 17 residues. The V end was cut by 1 base, the J end by 0 bases, with 13 bases between. This entry belongs to a study of T cells after yellow fever vaccination. Points from the study as a whole: The bulk population could contribute abundant contaminating clonotypes to FACS-sorted repertoires. Overlap between CD4 and CD8 compartments was detected for a small share of clonotypes. The booster saw the reappearance of most primary-vaccination clones (around 96% CD4, 80% to 90% CD8).

Template-switching 5'RACE yielded the TCR cDNA; a universal primer site and UMIs were added in the process. TCRdb reprocessed the 5' RACE reads with MiXCR, giving one entry per CDR3 protein. The table includes over 300,000 distinct CDR3 sequences, roughly 4.3% detected once. The sample was PBMCs, taken 5 days after the yellow fever booster vaccination. The receptor was isolated from a man aged 18 to 30 who received the YFV17D yellow fever vaccine. The chain joins TRBV12-3 or TRBV12-4 to TRBJ2-1; D might be TRBD2 (5 bases). CDR3 in DNA: TGTGCCAGCAGTTTAGGTAGAGGGATTAGCTCCTACAATGAGCAGTTCTTC. This sequence encodes CASSLGRGISSYNEQFF.